This T cell receptor (beta chain) derives from a study of T cell responses to AZD1222 COVID-19 vaccine. Study-wide results and limits: Donor demographics were predominantly white British with a female majority; clonal diversity may be underestimated. Increased Spike-specific TCR breadth and depth were observed after two AZD1222 doses. Repertoire collection took place solely once the T cell response had peaked.

As regards this clone: Its antigen is not identified.

Profiled with immunoSEQ multiplex PCR; TCRdb holds only in-frame clones, not every one. The sample comprises over 120,000 clones, about 90% of which are singletons, and under 2% rests with the top ten. The sequence was obtained from an adult in good health. Sample: peripheral blood, taken on day 0 of AZD1222 vaccination.

The CDR3 here is CASSLSISGGPDTQYF. CDR3 nucleotide sequence: TGTGCCAGCAGCTTAAGTATTAGCGGGGGTCCAGATACGCAGTATTTT. The gene calls are TRBV7-3 and TRBJ2-3; 9 bases map to TRBD2. The CDR3 has 16 amino acids. The V gene's germline CDR1 is SGHTA and CDR2 FQGTGA. Trimming cost V 1 base and J 4 bases; bases outside gene matches: 6.